Listed here are 25 T cell receptor beta chains from one sample, sequenced in a study of T cell repertoires in cytomegalovirus infection. TCRdb analysed the reads with MiXCR anew, one entry per CDR3 protein. The sample lists roughly 300,000 distinct CDR3 sequences; around 25% were seen once. Sequences were obtained from PBMCs. All receptors come from a human donor in good health (CMV status not recorded). Some clones in this sample may be carry-over from other donors' samples.

The J gene is TRBJ2-6, the V gene TRBV7-9; possible D gene TRBD2, 5 bases. The CDR3 sequence is 15 residues long. Trimming left V 1 base short and J 7 bases short, with 11 bases between. In germline, CDR1 is SEHNR, CDR2 FQNEAQ (reference sequence). The CDR3 is CASSLVRAVANVLTF. The CDR3, as DNA: TGTGCCAGCAGCTTAGTGAGGGCAGTAGCCAACGTCCTGACTTTC.

This clonotype was counted at least ten times. Sequence at one end of the junction differs from germline and may be a read error. V and J are TRBV7-9 and TRBJ1-2; D is possibly TRBD1 (6 bases). CDR3 size: 14 residues. CDR1 and CDR2 from the germline V gene are SEHNR and FQNEAQ (reference sequence). The CDR3 here is CASSLARGDYGYTF. CDR3 sequence (DNA): TGTGCCAGCAGCCTAGCTAGGGGGGACTATGGCTACACCTTC.

This clonotype was found a few times. The rearrangement uses TRBV5-5 and TRBJ1-1; D gene ambiguous. In germline, CDR1 is SGHKS, CDR2 YYEKEE (reference sequence). The CDR3 length is 12 residues. V was shortened by 2 bases and J by 7 bases, with 9 bases between the two germline ends. Here the CDR3 reads CASSFRALEAFF. The CDR3 DNA is TGTGCCAGCAGCTTCCGGGCACTTGAAGCTTTCTTT.

The V and J genes are TRBV7-2 and TRBJ2-1, with a possible D match to TRBD2 (5 bases). This CDR3 is 13 amino acids long. CDR1 is SGHTA, CDR2 FQGNSA, per germline. Trimming took 9 bases from V and 7 from J, leaving 16 bases between them. The CDR3 spells CASKGSGGNEQFF. The CDR3 DNA is TGTGCCAGTAAGGGATCTGGCGGGAATGAGCAGTTCTTC. The variable domain in full, with the rest retrieved from reference TRBV7-2 and TRBJ2-1, is GAGVSQSPSNKVTEKGKDVELRCDPISGHTALYWYRQSLGQGLEFLIYFQGNSAPDKSGLPSDRFSAERTGGSVSTLTIQRTQQEDSAVYLCASKGSGGNEQFFGPGTRLTVL.

The J gene is TRBJ2-1, the V gene TRBV20-1, with D possibly TRBD2 on 6 matching bases. Per the germline V gene, CDR1 is DFQATT and CDR2 is SNEGSKA (reference sequence). V lost 0 bases to trimming and J lost 4 bases, with 13 bases between them. The CDR3 runs to 15 residues. DNA of the CDR3: TGCAGTGCTAGAGATCCCGGACTACCGTACAATGAGCAGTTCTTC. Translated, it gives CSARDPGLPYNEQFF.

J is TRBJ1-5 and V is TRBV19; tentative D call: TRBD1 (5 bases). This CDR3 spans 15 amino acids. V lost 6 bases and J 3 bases, leaving 15 bases between the germline ends. Germline CDR1 reads LNHDA; CDR2 reads SQIVND (reference sequence). The CDR3 bases are TGTGCCAGTAGCTATCGGGACGGAATCAATCAGCCCCAGCATTTT. Encoded protein: CASSYRDGINQPQHF.

This chain joins TRBV19 and TRBJ1-5; TRBD1 matches at 11 bases. The V and J ends lost 11 bases and 4 bases, in that order; junction bases with no gene match: 7. This CDR3 is built from 14 residues. Germline CDR1 is LNHDA and CDR2 is SQIVND (reference sequence). CDR3 sequence reads: CAGGQGAGNQPQHF. Here the CDR3 DNA reads TGTGCCGGCGGACAGGGGGCAGGGAATCAGCCCCAGCATTTT. Supplemented by reference TRBV19 and TRBJ1-5, the full variable domain reads DGGITQSPKYLFRKEGQNVTLSCEQNLNHDAMYWYRQDPGQGLRLIYYSQIVNDFQKGDIAEGYSVSREKKESFPLTVTSAQKNPTAFYLCAGGQGAGNQPQHFGDGTRLSIL.

This chain links TRBV20-1 with TRBJ2-1, with 10 bases matching TRBD2. The CDR3 extends over 14 amino acids. CDR1 is DFQATT, CDR2 SNEGSKA, per germline (reference sequence). With 5 bases clipped from V and 9 bases from J, the junction kept 10 bases outside the gene matches. The chain's CDR3 is CSASQAGGGSEQFF. CDR3 DNA sequence: TGCAGTGCTTCTCAAGCGGGAGGGGGGAGTGAGCAGTTCTTC.

This clonotype came up a few times. This chain connects TRBV30 to TRBJ1-1, with a possible D match to TRBD1 (5 bases). Germline values: CDR1 GTSNPN, CDR2 SVGIG (reference sequence). Trimming removed 1 base from V and 1 base from J, with 10 bases in between. The CDR3 runs to 14 residues. The CDR3 sequence is CAWSEGTENTEAFF. The CDR3 DNA reads as TGTGCCTGGAGTGAGGGGACGGAGAACACTGAAGCTTTCTTT.

The chain is built from TRBV6-1 and TRBJ1-1, with 12 positions matching TRBD1. The germline CDR1 and CDR2 sequences are MNHNS and SASEGT. Trimming took 6 bases from V and 2 from J; bases not matched to a gene: 10. The CDR3 extends over 17 amino acids. The CDR3 reads CASRPVGQGAQNTEAFF. The CDR3 nucleotides read TGTGCCAGCAGACCCGTGGGACAGGGGGCGCAAAACACTGAAGCTTTCTTT.

The chain links TRBV6-1 to TRBJ2-7, with TRBD1 matching over 7 bases. Germline-derived CDR1 and CDR2 are MNHNS and SASEGT. The CDR3 has 14 amino acids. V was clipped by 6 bases and J by 3 bases; unmatched bases: 8. The CDR3 sequence: CASSPRQGLYEQYF. The CDR3 coding sequence is TGTGCCAGCAGCCCCCGACAGGGTCTCTACGAGCAGTACTTC.

This clonotype was detected many times. The chain links TRBV4-2 to TRBJ1-1; the D gene is possibly TRBD1 (6 bases). V was clipped by 5 bases and J by 5 bases, with 18 bases between them. CDR1 and CDR2 from the germline V gene are LGHNA and YNFKEQ. This CDR3 spans 15 amino acids. CDR3 sequence reads: CASSSPGGAMTEAFF. The CDR3, as DNA: TGTGCCAGCAGCTCCCCGGGGGGCGCGATGACTGAAGCTTTCTTT.

This chain joins TRBV5-1 and TRBJ1-1, with 9 bases matching TRBD1. The CDR3 sequence is 14 residues long. Trimming cost V 3 bases and J 3 bases; bases outside gene matches: 3. Germline-derived CDR1 and CDR2 are SGHRS and YFSETQ. This CDR3 is CASSSDRGYTEAFF. CDR3 coding DNA: TGCGCCAGCAGCTCAGACAGGGGGTACACTGAAGCTTTCTTT.

The chain links TRBV29-1 to TRBJ1-1, with TRBD1 matching over 10 bases. From germline, CDR1 is SQVTM and CDR2 ANQGSEA. J gave up 7 bases and V 6 bases, and 5 bases lay outside the gene matches. The CDR3 is 12 residues long. As DNA, the CDR3 is TGCAGCGTGGCTGGGACAGGGGTTGAAGCTTTCTTT. It codes for CSVAGTGVEAFF.

V is TRBV5-1 and J is TRBJ1-5; D not certain. Trimming removed 3 bases at V and 6 bases at J, with 10 bases between. The CDR3 loop spans 13 amino acids. CDR1 is SGHRS and CDR2 is YFSETQ in the germline V gene. The CDR3 here is CASSWEGGQPQHF. The CDR3 DNA follows: TGCGCCAGCAGCTGGGAAGGCGGTCAGCCCCAGCATTTT.

The chain combines TRBV6-1 with TRBJ1-1, with D possibly being TRBD1 (6 bases). Per the germline V gene, CDR1 is MNHNS and CDR2 is SASEGT. This CDR3 has 15 amino acids. V was clipped by 6 bases and J by 8 bases, with 22 bases between them. The CDR3 DNA reads as TGTGCCAGCAGAGACGGGGGGGCCGCAAGAAACGAAGCTTTCTTT. Amino acids: CASRDGGAARNEAFF.

The chain links TRBV7-2 to TRBJ2-2; D gene unclear. This CDR3 is 13 amino acids long. With 5 bases removed from V and 6 bases from J, the gap between germline ends came to 10 bases. In germline, CDR1 is SGHTA, CDR2 FQGNSA. The CDR3 loop reads CASSQNSAGELFF. The CDR3 DNA reads as TGTGCCAGCAGCCAAAATAGTGCCGGGGAGCTGTTTTTT. The entire variable domain, with the rest obtained from reference TRBV7-2 and TRBJ2-2, is as follows: GAGVSQSPSNKVTEKGKDVELRCDPISGHTALYWYRQSLGQGLEFLIYFQGNSAPDKSGLPSDRFSAERTGGSVSTLTIQRTQQEDSAVYLCASSQNSAGELFFGEGSRLTVL.

This chain links TRBV7-2 with TRBJ1-2, with 10 nucleotides matching TRBD1. CDR3 length: 16 residues. Germline V gene data show CDR1 as SGHTA and CDR2 as FQGNSA. J gave up 1 base and V 5 bases, and 7 bases lay outside the gene matches. CDR3 coding DNA: TGTGCCAGCAGCGCATCCGGGACAGGGGTTAACTATGGCTACACCTTC. This sequence encodes CASSASGTGVNYGYTF.

V gene TRBV20-1 combines with J gene TRBJ1-1; no definite D call. The CDR3 covers 12 residues. Germline lookup yields CDR1 DFQATT and CDR2 SNEGSKA (reference sequence). V lost 7 bases and J 1 base, leaving 10 bases between the germline ends. The CDR3, as DNA: TGCAGTGAGGCAGGCCAGAACACTGAAGCTTTCTTT. As protein: CSEAGQNTEAFF.

The chain has TRBV5-4 and TRBJ2-5, with D hard to call. With 1 base removed from V and 5 bases from J, the gap between germline ends came to 12 bases. CDR1 is SGHNT and CDR2 is YYREEE in the germline V gene (reference sequence). The CDR3 has 14 amino acids. DNA of the CDR3: TGTGCCAGCAGCTTGACGGCACGACGGGAGACCCAGTACTTC. Its protein is CASSLTARRETQYF.

The chain is built from TRBV10-3 and TRBJ2-5, with TRBD2 identical over 7 bases. In germline, CDR1 is ENHRY, CDR2 SYGVKD. Trimming cost V 0 bases and J 1 base; bases outside gene matches: 5. This CDR3 spans 16 amino acids. The CDR3 is CAISESTSYTQETQYF. As DNA, the CDR3 is TGTGCCATCAGTGAGTCGACTAGCTACACCCAAGAGACCCAGTACTTC.

The CDR3 region has the DNA TGTGCCAGCAGTTACTCTCCGCCGGGGGGCTCTGGGGCCAACGTCCTGACTTTC. It specifies CASSYSPPGGSGANVLTF. This chain uses TRBV6-5 with TRBJ2-6; 7 nucleotides line up with TRBD2. Per germline, CDR1 MNHEY and CDR2 SVGAGI. The CDR3 consists of 18 residues. V was pared by 0 bases and J by 0 bases, with 5 bases of the junction left unmatched.

This rearrangement joins TRBV18 to TRBJ2-5, with TRBD1 matching over 7 bases. The CDR3 spans 14 residues. Germline assignment: CDR1 KGHSH and CDR2 LQKENI. Trimming at V came to 4 bases and at J to 2 bases, leaving 4 bases not matched to a gene. In DNA, the CDR3 is TGTGCCAGCTCACAAAACAGGGGACAAGAGACCCAGTACTTC. It specifies CASSQNRGQETQYF.

The genes are TRBV27 and TRBJ1-1; D ambiguous. This CDR3 is 15 amino acids long. Trimming left V 0 bases short and J 0 bases short, with 8 bases between. CDR1 MNHEY and CDR2 SMNVEV come from the germline V gene (reference sequence). The CDR3 spells CASSLSGSLNTEAFF. As DNA, the CDR3 is TGTGCCAGCAGTTTATCGGGCTCATTGAACACTGAAGCTTTCTTT.

J is TRBJ2-5 and V is TRBV7-6; unclear D gene. V was pared by 2 bases and J by 1 base, with 5 bases between. This CDR3 comprises 13 residues. Germline lookup yields CDR1 SGHVS and CDR2 FNYEAQ. CDR3 protein: CASSLQIQETQYF. The CDR3 nucleotides are TGTGCCAGCAGCTTACAGATCCAAGAGACCCAGTACTTC.